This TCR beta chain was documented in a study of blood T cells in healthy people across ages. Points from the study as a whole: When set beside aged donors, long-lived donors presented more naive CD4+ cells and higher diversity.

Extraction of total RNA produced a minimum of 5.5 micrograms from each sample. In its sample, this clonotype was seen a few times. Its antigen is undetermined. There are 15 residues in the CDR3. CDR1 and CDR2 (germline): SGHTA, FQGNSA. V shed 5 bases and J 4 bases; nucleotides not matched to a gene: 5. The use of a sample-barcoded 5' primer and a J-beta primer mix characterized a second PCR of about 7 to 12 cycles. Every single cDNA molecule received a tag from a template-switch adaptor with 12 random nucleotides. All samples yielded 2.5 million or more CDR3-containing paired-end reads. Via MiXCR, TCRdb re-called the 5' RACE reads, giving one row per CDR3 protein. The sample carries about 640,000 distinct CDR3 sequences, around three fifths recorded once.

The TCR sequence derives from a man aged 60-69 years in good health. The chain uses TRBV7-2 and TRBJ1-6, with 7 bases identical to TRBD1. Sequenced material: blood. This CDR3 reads CASSPAGGYNSPLHF. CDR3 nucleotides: TGTGCCAGCAGCCCCGCAGGGGGATATAATTCACCCCTCCACTTT. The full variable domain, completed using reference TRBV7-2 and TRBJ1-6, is GAGVSQSPSNKVTEKGKDVELRCDPISGHTALYWYRQSLGQGLEFLIYFQGNSAPDKSGLPSDRFSAERTGGSVSTLTIQRTQQEDSAVYLCASSPAGGYNSPLHFGNGTRLTVT.